This T cell receptor beta chain was captured in a study of blood T cell repertoires in COVID-19. The data were produced by immunoSEQ multiplex PCR, yet TCRdb's version contains in-frame clones alone and is incomplete. This sample has around 130,000 clones; around 87% occur once, and the top ten carry about 27%. The J segment lost 8 bases and the V segment lost 3 bases, leaving 3 bases of the junction unmatched. CDR3 length equals 13 residues. Germline-derived CDR1 and CDR2 are LNHDA and SQIVND (reference sequence). The TCR sequence derives from a man aged 65-85 years with active or convalescent COVID-19. Input material: peripheral blood. V usage is TRBV19 and J usage is TRBJ1-5, with 8 bases identical to TRBD1. The CDR3 DNA sequence: TGTGCCAGTAGTATCCCAGGGGGCGAGCCCCAGCATTTT. Translation: CASSIPGGEPQHF. Combining the CDR3 with reference TRBV19 and TRBJ1-5 gives the whole variable domain DGGITQSPKYLFRKEGQNVTLSCEQNLNHDAMYWYRQDPGQGLRLIYYSQIVNDFQKGDIAEGYSVSREKKESFPLTVTSAQKNPTAFYLCASSIPGGEPQHFGDGTRLSIL.